Presented here are 4 T cell receptor beta chains from one specimen sequenced in a study of cytomegalovirus exposure and HLA in healthy donors. 60 Vbeta and 13 Jbeta primers were used in PCR. Assay used: immunoSEQ multiplex PCR; TCRdb lists only in-frame clones, some missing. The data hold around 130,000 clones, with approximately 85% observed a single time. The sequencing input was PBMCs. The receptors here all came from a woman aged 25-40 years in good health and CMV-seropositive.

This clone was picked up one time. The V gene is TRBV5-6, the J gene TRBJ1-5; D is ambiguous. CDR1 and CDR2 (germline): SGHDT, YYEEEE. This CDR3 is built from 14 residues. With 2 bases removed from V and 6 bases from J, the gap between germline ends came to 12 bases. Here the CDR3 DNA reads TGTGCCAGCAGCTTAACACGGGAGGGTCAGCCCCAGCATTTT. Amino acid sequence: CASSLTREGQPQHF. Full variable domain (rest looked up from reference TRBV5-6 and TRBJ1-5): DAGVTQSPTHLIKTRGQQVTLRCSPKSGHDTVSWYQQALGQGPQFIFQYYEEEERQRGNFPDRFSGHQFPNYSSELNVNALLLGDSALYLCASSLTREGQPQHFGDGTRLSIL.

The chain's CDR3 is CAYLLAGGPHEQFF. The CDR3 DNA follows: TGTGCCTACCTACTAGCGGGAGGGCCTCATGAGCAGTTCTTC. This chain uses TRBV30 with TRBJ2-1, with 13 bases lining up with TRBD2. V lost 7 bases to trimming and J lost 8 bases; unmatched junction nucleotides: 8. The CDR3 runs 14 residues. The germline V gene has CDR1 GTSNPN and CDR2 SVGIG (reference sequence).

This rearrangement joins TRBV7-3 to TRBJ2-2; D may be TRBD1 (5 bases). This CDR3 is 12 amino acids long. V shed 8 bases and J shed 2 bases, with 6 bases lying between them. Germline-derived CDR1 and CDR2 are SGHTA and FQGTGA. The CDR3 loop is CASGANTGELFF. DNA of the CDR3: TGTGCCAGCGGGGCAAACACCGGGGAGCTGTTTTTT.

This chain joins TRBV11-2 and TRBJ2-5; 9 bases are shared with TRBD2. The CDR3 contains 16 residues. Germline CDR1 and CDR2: SGHAT and FQNNGV. V shed 5 bases and J 5 bases; nucleotides not matched to a gene: 12. The CDR3 sequence is CASSALSAGGGETQYF. CDR3 nucleotides: TGTGCCAGCAGCGCCCTATCAGCGGGGGGAGGGGAGACCCAGTACTTC.